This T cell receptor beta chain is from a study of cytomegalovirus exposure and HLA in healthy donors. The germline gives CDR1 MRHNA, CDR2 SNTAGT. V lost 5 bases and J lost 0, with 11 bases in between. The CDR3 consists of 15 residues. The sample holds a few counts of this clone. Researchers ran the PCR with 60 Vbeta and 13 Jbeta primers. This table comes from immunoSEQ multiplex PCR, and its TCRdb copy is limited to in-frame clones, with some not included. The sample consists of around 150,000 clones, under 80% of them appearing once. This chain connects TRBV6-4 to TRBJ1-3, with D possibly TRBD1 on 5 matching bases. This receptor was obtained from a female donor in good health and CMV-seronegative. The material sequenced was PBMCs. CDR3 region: CASSPQGTSGNTIYF. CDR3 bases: TGTGCCAGCAGTCCTCAGGGTACCTCTGGAAACACCATATATTTT.